Below, 30 T cell receptor beta chains from the same sample are listed, as sequenced in a study of blood T cells in healthy people across ages. A second PCR of 7 to 11 cycles used a sample-barcoded 5' primer and a J-beta primer mix. TCRdb passed the 5' RACE reads through MiXCR, listing each CDR3 protein once. The sample contains about 1.1 million distinct CDR3 sequences, 35% to 40% of which appear only once. Sequencing was carried out using blood. The receptors derive from a man aged 18 to 30 in good health.

As regards this clonotype: One junction end does not reproduce the germline sequence, and a read error may be involved. J is TRBJ1-1 and V is TRBV7-9, with D perhaps matching TRBD1 (5 bases). CDR1 is SEHNR and CDR2 is FQNEAQ in the germline V gene (reference sequence). CDR3 length: 15 residues. CDR3 DNA: TGTGCCAGCAGCCTAGCGACAGTCGAGAACACTGAAGCTTTCTTT. Protein product: CASSLATVENTEAFF.

This clonotype was counted a few times. The V and J genes are TRBV3-1 and TRBJ2-1; a weak D match, TRBD2 (6 bases). The germline V gene encodes CDR1 LGHDT and CDR2 YNNKEL (reference sequence). This CDR3 has 16 residues. Trimming cost V 0 bases and J 7 bases, with 16 bases left between them. CDR3 protein: CASSQDPTAGLNEQFF. The CDR3 nucleotides read TGTGCCAGCAGCCAAGACCCCACGGCGGGGCTAAATGAGCAGTTCTTC.

This clonotype was observed a few times. The rearrangement uses TRBV4-2 and TRBJ2-1; D unclear. Germline V gene lookup returns CDR1 LGHNA and CDR2 YNFKEQ. The V end lost 0 bases, the J end lost 7 bases, and 16 bases lay between the germline ends. This CDR3 spans 16 amino acids. The CDR3 reads CASSQERLFSGNEQFF. The CDR3 DNA reads TGTGCCAGCAGCCAAGAACGCTTATTCTCCGGGAATGAGCAGTTCTTC.

The rearrangement uses TRBV20-1 and TRBJ1-2; D gene ambiguous. The CDR3 loop spans 16 amino acids. The germline V gene encodes CDR1 DFQATT and CDR2 SNEGSKA (reference sequence). V dropped 0 bases and J dropped 7 bases, with 21 bases sitting between them. In DNA form, the CDR3 reads TGCAGTGCTAGAGATTCCCAGAACTTGGGTTTATGTGGCTACACCTTC. Translating it yields CSARDSQNLGLCGYTF.

The chain employs TRBV7-9 and TRBJ1-4; D unresolved. Per the germline V gene, CDR1 is SEHNR and CDR2 is FQNEAQ (reference sequence). The CDR3 runs to 12 residues. The V end was cut by 5 bases, the J end by 8 bases, with 9 bases between. The CDR3 loop is CASSMTREKLFF. The CDR3 DNA sequence: TGTGCCAGCAGCATGACGCGGGAAAAACTGTTTTTT.

V and J are TRBV4-2 and TRBJ2-3; 8 nucleotides agree with TRBD1. The germline gives CDR1 LGHNA, CDR2 YNFKEQ. The CDR3 loop spans 17 amino acids. With 3 bases clipped from V and 2 bases from J, the junction kept 10 bases outside the gene matches. As DNA, the CDR3 is TGTGCCAGCAGCCAGACAGGGGTGCTCTCTGACACAGATACGCAGTATTTT. This codes for CASSQTGVLSDTDTQYF.

Worth noting for this clonotype: An end of the junction does not agree with germline; a read error may underlie this. The CDR3, as DNA: TGCGCCGGCAGCTCGGACGGCTCCTACAATGAGCAGTACTTC. Residues: CAGSSDGSYNEQYF. This rearrangement joins TRBV5-1 to TRBJ2-1; D remains unclear. The J call is uncertain, as TRBJ2-7 better fits the DNA end. Germline CDR1 is SGHRS and CDR2 is YFSETQ. The CDR3 extends over 14 amino acids.

The chain links TRBV20-1 to TRBJ2-5; 9 positions agree with TRBD2. V gave up 4 bases and J gave up 2 bases; unmatched junction bases: 2. This CDR3 contains 13 residues. From germline, CDR1 is DFQATT and CDR2 SNEGSKA (reference sequence). This chain's CDR3 is CSATLAGQETQYF. DNA for the CDR3: TGCAGTGCTACCCTAGCGGGACAAGAGACCCAGTACTTC.

This clonotype has only a few counts. The chain couples TRBV20-1 to TRBJ2-5; TRBD2 aligns across 12 bases. Germline trimming cut 1 base from V and 1 base from J; bases unmatched to any gene: 1. This CDR3 region has 15 residues. Germline CDR1 and CDR2: DFQATT and SNEGSKA (reference sequence). The CDR3 region is CSARGLAGAQETQYF. The CDR3 coding sequence is TGCAGTGCTAGAGGACTAGCGGGGGCCCAAGAGACCCAGTACTTC.

V is TRBV7-2 and J is TRBJ2-3; D unclear. The CDR3 totals 13 residues. The V gene lost 5 bases and the J gene lost 0 bases, with 6 bases spanning the gap. Per the germline V gene, CDR1 is SGHTA and CDR2 is FQGNSA. The CDR3 loop reads CASSGMSTDTQYF. The CDR3 coding sequence is TGTGCCAGCAGCGGAATGAGCACAGATACGCAGTATTTT.

This chain joins TRBV4-3 and TRBJ1-2, with 7 bases identical to TRBD1. The CDR3 contains 14 residues. Losses at the gene ends were 0 bases for V and 7 bases for J; bases not matched to a gene: 5. The germline V gene encodes CDR1 LGHNA and CDR2 YSLEER. The DNA for the CDR3 is TGCGCCAGCAGCCAAGATCGAGCAGGGGGTGGCTACACCTTC. This gives the protein CASSQDRAGGGYTF.

This clonotype was found a few times. The V call is TRBV20-1, the J call TRBJ2-6; 7 bases are a match to TRBD1. J lost 0 bases, V lost 1 base, and 9 bases had no gene match. The CDR3 spans 18 residues. Germline-derived CDR1 and CDR2 are DFQATT and SNEGSKA (reference sequence). CDR3 region: CSARVPTGQSSGANVLTF. The DNA for the CDR3 is TGCAGTGCTAGAGTTCCCACGGGACAGAGCTCTGGGGCCAACGTCCTGACTTTC.

This rearrangement joins TRBV20-1 to TRBJ2-2, with D tentatively TRBD2 (6 bases). V gave up 4 bases and J gave up 4 bases, with 13 bases separating them. The germline V gene has CDR1 DFQATT and CDR2 SNEGSKA (reference sequence). The CDR3 has 14 residues. This CDR3 reads CSAMRLVSTGELFF. The CDR3 region has the DNA TGCAGTGCTATGCGACTAGTCTCCACCGGGGAGCTGTTTTTT.

This chain joins TRBV6-2 or TRBV6-3 and TRBJ1-6, with no clear D. Trimming stripped 0 bases from V and 6 bases from J, with 12 bases between. Germline V lookup: CDR1 MNHEY, CDR2 SVGEGT. The CDR3 is made up of 16 amino acids. CDR3 loop: CASSYSRFGGNSPLHF. CDR3 coding DNA: TGTGCCAGCAGTTACTCAAGGTTTGGAGGTAATTCACCCCTCCACTTT.

In its sample, this clonotype was seen a few times. V and J are TRBV28 and TRBJ1-2; D not resolved. Trimming left V 6 bases short and J 6 bases short, with 11 bases between. CDR1 MDHEN and CDR2 SYDVKM come from the germline V gene. This CDR3 region has 12 residues. CDR3 nucleotide sequence: TGTGCCAGCAGCCTCAGATATAATGGCTACACCTTC. It yields the protein CASSLRYNGYTF.

This clonotype was observed a handful of times. J is TRBJ1-1 and V is TRBV29-1; D is possibly TRBD1 (5 bases). The CDR3 runs 13 residues. Germline CDR1 SQVTM, CDR2 ANQGSEA. V was pared by 3 bases and J by 10 bases, with 18 bases between. CDR3 nucleotides: TGCAGCGTTGATGAGGGGTCAGCTAATCCAGCTTTCTTT. Amino acid sequence: CSVDEGSANPAFF.

The rearrangement uses TRBV7-2 and TRBJ2-7; D is perhaps TRBD1 (5 bases). CDR1 and CDR2 (germline): SGHTA, FQGNSA. CDR3 length equals 15 residues. V lost 1 base and J 2 bases, leaving 12 bases between the germline ends. This chain's CDR3 is CASSLEAGFTYEQYF. The CDR3 DNA is TGTGCCAGCAGCTTAGAGGCAGGGTTCACCTACGAGCAGTACTTC.

There are a few counts of this clonotype. The V call is TRBV5-1, the J call TRBJ1-1; tentatively, D is TRBD1 (6 bases). The germline V gene encodes CDR1 SGHRS and CDR2 YFSETQ. The CDR3 runs 12 residues. The V and J ends lost 5 bases and 6 bases respectively, with 11 bases between them. The CDR3 is CASRVQGSEAFF. The CDR3 DNA is TGCGCCAGCAGGGTACAGGGCTCTGAAGCTTTCTTT.

This clonotype was observed a handful of times. The chain has TRBV12-3 or TRBV12-4 and TRBJ1-2; D call uncertain. With 5 bases removed from V and 0 bases from J, the gap between germline ends came to 4 bases. The CDR3 is made up of 12 amino acids. CDR3 residues: CASSTSNYGYTF. For the CDR3, the DNA is TGTGCCAGCAGTACGTCTAACTATGGCTACACCTTC.

The J gene is TRBJ1-1, the V gene TRBV20-1, with no clear D. V lost 6 bases and J lost 12, with 17 bases in between. This CDR3 comprises 11 residues. CDR1 is DFQATT, CDR2 SNEGSKA, per germline (reference sequence). The CDR3 DNA is TGCAGTGCCGACCCGGGCGCCCAACCTTTCTTT. As protein: CSADPGAQPFF.

The chain carries TRBV25-1 and TRBJ2-1; 7 bases are a match to TRBD1. The trim removed 3 bases at V and 4 bases at J, leaving 6 bases unmatched. The CDR3 length is 15 residues. Germline V gene data show CDR1 as MGHDK and CDR2 as SYGVNS. Here the CDR3 reads CASSDQGVKYNEQFF. The CDR3 coding sequence is TGTGCCAGCAGTGACCAGGGGGTGAAGTACAATGAGCAGTTCTTC.

V usage is TRBV5-5 and J usage is TRBJ1-1; D is unresolved. CDR1 and CDR2 from the germline V gene are SGHKS and YYEKEE (reference sequence). CDR3 length equals 12 residues. V lost 1 base, J lost 8 bases, and 9 bases lay in between. This CDR3 is CASSLRIGEAFF. In DNA form, the CDR3 reads TGTGCCAGCAGCTTGAGGATCGGGGAAGCTTTCTTT. Complete variable domain (other parts from reference TRBV5-5 and TRBJ1-1): DAGVTQSPTHLIKTRGQQVTLRCSPISGHKSVSWYQQVLGQGPQFIFQYYEKEERGRGNFPDRFSARQFPNYSSELNVNALLLGDSALYLCASSLRIGEAFFGQGTRLTVV.

The chain combines TRBV20-1 with TRBJ1-2; possible D gene TRBD1, 5 bases. CDR1 is DFQATT, CDR2 SNEGSKA, per germline (reference sequence). The V end lost 3 bases, the J end lost 5 bases, and 10 bases lay between the germline ends. CDR3 length: 12 amino acids. Here the CDR3 reads CSARIGVYGYTF. CDR3 DNA sequence: TGCAGTGCTAGGATAGGGGTTTATGGCTACACCTTC.

This clonotype showed up just a few times. V gene TRBV4-1 combines with J gene TRBJ1-6; 9 bases are a match to TRBD1. The germline gives CDR1 MGHRA, CDR2 YSYEKL. The CDR3 has 15 residues. V shed 3 bases, J shed 9 bases, and the junction held 6 bases outside the gene matches. The CDR3 reads CASSQPGQGVSPLHF. CDR3 DNA sequence: TGCGCCAGCAGCCAGCCGGGACAGGGTGTTTCACCCCTCCACTTT.

This clonotype was seen only a few times. The chain is built from TRBV12-3 or TRBV12-4 and TRBJ1-5; possibly TRBD1 for D (5 bases). Trimming took off 5 bases at V and 3 bases at J, with 11 bases between the two ends. The CDR3 contains 14 residues. For the CDR3, the DNA is TGTGCCAGCAGTCCTCGGGACCTCAATCAGCCCCAGCATTTT. Translating it yields CASSPRDLNQPQHF.

This clonotype was counted a few times. The J gene is TRBJ2-3, the V gene TRBV28; D gene uncertain. The CDR3 extends over 14 amino acids. CDR1 MDHEN and CDR2 SYDVKM come from the germline V gene. Trimming left V 7 bases short and J 3 bases short, with 14 bases between. The CDR3 DNA follows: TGTGCCAGCACCGTCGAACTAAGAACAGATACGCAGTATTTT. Protein sequence: CASTVELRTDTQYF.

This clonotype was detected only a few times. The CDR3 sequence is CASSLGQGPQETQYF. Here the CDR3 DNA reads TGTGCCAGCAGTTTAGGACAGGGGCCCCAAGAGACCCAGTACTTC. V is TRBV27 and J is TRBJ2-5, with 9 bases fitting TRBD1. This CDR3 contains 15 residues. Germline V lookup: CDR1 MNHEY, CDR2 SMNVEV (reference sequence). Losses at the gene ends were 2 bases for V and 1 base for J; bases not matched to a gene: 2.

This clonotype has only one observation. The gene calls are TRBV20-1 and TRBJ2-5, with 12 nucleotides matching TRBD2. Germline V gene data show CDR1 as DFQATT and CDR2 as SNEGSKA (reference sequence). With V trimmed by 7 bases and J by 3 bases, 9 bases remained unmatched. CDR3 length: 15 residues. This chain's CDR3 is CSVRTSGVLEETQYF. The DNA of the CDR3 is TGCAGTGTCAGGACTAGCGGGGTCCTAGAAGAGACCCAGTACTTC.

This clonotype was counted once. A much more abundant neighbour one base away suggests this may be a read error. J is TRBJ2-1 and V is TRBV14; no clear D gene. The better agreement between TRBJ2-7 and the DNA end casts doubt on the J call. CDR3 length: 13 amino acids. CDR1 and CDR2 (germline): SGHDN, FVKESK. The CDR3 protein is CASSQYSYNEQYF. The DNA for the CDR3 is TGTGCCAGCAGCCAATACAGCTACAATGAGCAGTACTTC.

This chain connects TRBV11-2 to TRBJ2-5; 8 bases line up with TRBD1. Per the germline V gene, CDR1 is SGHAT and CDR2 is FQNNGV. The J segment lost 5 bases and the V segment lost 4 bases, leaving 3 bases of the junction unmatched. This CDR3 has 13 residues. CDR3 sequence: CASSSDRDETQYF. As DNA, the CDR3 is TGTGCCAGCAGCTCGGACAGGGATGAGACCCAGTACTTC.